These 28 T cell receptor beta chains were all obtained from the same sample, sequenced in a study of prognosis after radiotherapy for stage I lung cancer. Template was genomic DNA; TCR beta CDR3 amplified in two multiplex PCR rounds. During first-round PCR, primers specific to each TRBV and TRBJ gene were used. TCRdb used MiXCR to reprocess the multiplex PCR reads, holding one entry per CDR3 protein. The sample consists of 59,000 or so distinct CDR3 sequences, about 26% of them appearing once. The source was PBMCs, collected before or after stereotactic body radiation therapy (not recorded which). The receptor set was obtained from a donor aged 50 or older with non-small cell lung cancer.

About this clonotype: This could be a read error, since a much larger clone is one nucleotide away. V usage is TRBV7-2 and J usage is TRBJ2-1; 7 bases match TRBD2. CDR1 and CDR2 (germline): SGHTA, FQGNSA. The CDR3 spans 16 residues. Losses at the gene ends were 5 bases for V and 7 bases for J; bases not matched to a gene: 14. CDR3 nucleotide sequence: TGTGCCAGCAGCCCACCCCGAGTGTTGCGGGGGAATGAGCAGTTCTTC. Translating it yields CASSPPRVLRGNEQFF.

This clonotype was counted at least ten times. J is TRBJ2-7 and V is TRBV5-1, with 9 bases identical to TRBD1. The germline V gene encodes CDR1 SGHRS and CDR2 YFSETQ. V lost 2 bases to trimming and J lost 7 bases; unmatched junction nucleotides: 13. This CDR3 contains 16 residues. CDR3 coding DNA: TGCGCCAGCAGCTTTTCCGGGACAGGGATGGGGTTGGAGCAGTACTTC. Translating gives CASSFSGTGMGLEQYF.

This clonotype has ten or more counts. The chain is built from TRBV7-2 and TRBJ1-2; no clear D. Looked up from germline, CDR1 is SGHTA and CDR2 is FQGNSA. CDR3 length: 14 amino acids. Trimming left V 2 bases short and J 8 bases short, with 15 bases between. In DNA form, the CDR3 reads TGTGCCAGCAGCTTATCGGAACAGTTGTGGGGCTACACCTTC. Translation gives CASSLSEQLWGYTF.

This clonotype was detected ten times or more. J is TRBJ2-2 and V is TRBV4-3; no definite D call. The CDR3 totals 14 residues. Per germline, CDR1 LGHNA and CDR2 YSLEER. V lost 0 bases and J lost 5, with 7 bases in between. CDR3 residues: CASSQDKGTGELFF. The CDR3 DNA sequence: TGCGCCAGCAGCCAAGATAAAGGAACCGGGGAGCTGTTTTTT.

Concerning this clonotype itself: Since a much larger clone is just one base distant, this may be a read error. V usage is TRBV7-2 and J usage is TRBJ2-1; 7 bases match TRBD1. The CDR3 spans 15 residues. Germline assignment: CDR1 SGHTA and CDR2 FQGNSA. CDR3 in amino acids: CPSSLQDRTHNEQFF. CDR3 in DNA: TGTCCCAGCAGCCTCCAGGACAGGACCCACAATGAGCAGTTCTTC.

This clonotype showed up many times. V usage is TRBV14 and J usage is TRBJ1-1; D gene uncertain. Deletions cut 0 bases from V and 7 bases from J, with 18 bases between. In germline, CDR1 is SGHDN, CDR2 FVKESK. The CDR3 loop spans 16 amino acids. The CDR3 nucleotides read TGTGCCAGCAGCCAAGATGTTGGTCTCGGTAGTGGTGAAGCTTTCTTT. This translates into CASSQDVGLGSGEAFF.

This clonotype was seen at least ten times. The gene calls are TRBV3-1 and TRBJ2-5; 11 bases are shared with TRBD2. The germline V gene encodes CDR1 LGHDT and CDR2 YNNKEL (reference sequence). The J segment lost 5 bases and the V segment lost 2 bases, leaving 7 bases of the junction unmatched. The CDR3 spans 16 residues. The CDR3 loop reads CASSQIIAGGRETQYF. CDR3 sequence (DNA): TGTGCCAGCAGCCAAATCATAGCGGGGGGGCGTGAGACCCAGTACTTC.

This clonotype was detected only a few times. Since a far larger clone is one base different, this is likely a read error. J is TRBJ2-3 and V is TRBV6-9; 7 bases agree with TRBD2. J was trimmed by 1 base and V by 3 bases; bases with no gene match: 13. The CDR3 is 18 amino acids. Germline CDR1 and CDR2: MNHGY and SVAAGI. CDR3 amino acids: CASSYSCGGTRGTDTQYF. CDR3 in DNA: TGTGCCAGCAGTTACTCCTGCGGGGGAACCCGTGGCACAGATACGCAGTATTTT.

This clonotype was seen ten or more times. The chain has TRBV11-3 and TRBJ2-2, with D hard to call. V was pared by 4 bases and J by 1 base, with 7 bases between. Germline V gives CDR1 SGHNT, CDR2 YENEEA. The length of the CDR3 is 14 residues. CDR3 sequence reads: CASSYSGNTGELFF. CDR3 DNA: TGTGCCAGCAGCTATAGTGGGAACACCGGGGAGCTGTTTTTT.

This clonotype appeared many times. The chain recombines TRBV5-8 with TRBJ2-1; 9 bases agree with TRBD1. The CDR3 consists of 16 residues. Germline CDR1 and CDR2: SGHTS and YDEGEE. Unmatched junction bases numbered 9, after V lost 2 bases and J lost 6 bases. The CDR3 nucleotides are TGTGCCAGCAGCTTACGGGGGACAGGGAGAATCAATGAGCAGTTCTTC. Protein: CASSLRGTGRINEQFF.

For this clonotype: A clone one base away is much larger, so this may be a read error. The rearrangement links TRBV7-9 to TRBJ2-3; weak D call: TRBD2 (7 bases). The CDR3 contains 17 residues. CDR1 is SEHNR and CDR2 is FQNEAQ in the germline V gene (reference sequence). Trimming pared 5 bases from V and 6 bases from J, leaving 24 bases between. Here the CDR3 reads CASSHNSRGAGFDTQYF. CDR3 nucleotide sequence: TGTGCCAGCAGCCACAATTCCCGGGGGGCCGGGTTTGATACGCAGTATTTT.

This clonotype has at least ten counts. V and J are TRBV4-1 and TRBJ1-5, with 10 bases matching TRBD1. CDR1 and CDR2 (germline): MGHRA, YSYEKL. CDR3 length equals 20 residues. Trimming at V came to 4 bases and at J to 2 bases, leaving 17 bases not matched to a gene. CDR3 loop: CASSPGPGQGSLWGNQPQHF. The CDR3 DNA reads TGCGCCAGCAGCCCCGGGCCGGGACAGGGGAGTTTATGGGGCAATCAGCCCCAGCATTTT.

At least ten counts were recorded for this clonotype. The V gene is TRBV7-9, the J gene TRBJ1-1; possible D gene TRBD1, 6 bases. V was trimmed by 2 bases and J by 3 bases, leaving 10 bases between them. The CDR3 has 14 amino acids. The germline gives CDR1 SEHNR, CDR2 FQNEAQ (reference sequence). CDR3 region: CASSLIGGDTEAFF. The CDR3 coding sequence is TGTGCCAGCAGCTTAATAGGGGGAGACACTGAAGCTTTCTTT.

For this clonotype: It differs at one base from a far larger clone, so likely a read error. The rearrangement uses TRBV27 and TRBJ2-7; D is perhaps TRBD1 (6 bases). There are 15 residues in the CDR3. V dropped 1 base and J dropped 7 bases, with 17 bases sitting between them. CDR1 and CDR2 from the germline V gene are MNHEY and SMNVEV (reference sequence). DNA of the CDR3: TGTGCCAGCAGTTTATGGACAGCTTCCTACAATGAGCAGTACTTC. Amino acids: CASSLWTASYNEQYF.

At least ten counts were recorded for this clonotype. V gene TRBV18 combines with J gene TRBJ1-5, with D perhaps matching TRBD1 (6 bases). The CDR3 is made up of 14 amino acids. Germline CDR1 is KGHSH and CDR2 is LQKENI. V was cut by 6 bases and J by 3 bases, with 12 bases left in between. The CDR3 DNA follows: TGTGCCAGCTCCCCCGGACAGAACAATCAGCCCCAGCATTTT. Amino acids: CASSPGQNNQPQHF.

This clonotype has ten or more counts. V usage is TRBV20-1 and J usage is TRBJ1-5; TRBD1 matches 7 bases. The CDR3 totals 16 residues. CDR1 and CDR2 from the germline V gene are DFQATT and SNEGSKA (reference sequence). The V segment lost 5 bases and the J segment 3 bases; nucleotides outside the gene matches: 13. CDR3 coding DNA: TGCAGTGCTCTTCGACAGGGTACAATCAACAATCAGCCCCAGCATTTT. Protein: CSALRQGTINNQPQHF.

About this clonotype: Being one base from a much bigger clone, this may be a read error. The gene calls are TRBV18 and TRBJ1-1, with D unclear. Germline V gene data show CDR1 as KGHSH and CDR2 as LQKENI. The CDR3 has 15 amino acids. The CDR3 DNA reads as TGTACCAGCTCACCAGGAAGGCCCCCTAACACTGAAGCTTTCTTT. It specifies CTSSPGRPPNTEAFF.

This clonotype occurred once. A far larger clone is just one base off, so this is likely a read error. The chain has TRBV6-9 and TRBJ2-7, with 7 nucleotides matching TRBD1. Germline V CDR1 and CDR2: MNHGY, SVAAGI. The V and J ends lost 3 bases and 2 bases, in that order; junction bases with no gene match: 13. CDR3 length: 17 amino acids. Here the CDR3 reads CASSYPRDSLNTYEQYF. The CDR3 region has the DNA TGTGCCAGCAGTTACCCTCGGGACAGCTTAAACACCTACGAGCAGTACTTC.

This clonotype was seen a handful of times. This sequence may be a read error, since a much larger clone differs from it by one base. In nucleotides, the CDR3 is TGTGCCAGCAGTGGGGGTCCATGGGGAGAGACCCAGTACTTC. Residues: CASSGGPWGETQYF. The rearrangement joins TRBV6-1 to TRBJ2-5; D remains ambiguous. Germline CDR1 is MNHNS and CDR2 is SASEGT. The CDR3 is 14 amino acids. V was cut by 4 bases and J by 4 bases, with 13 bases left in between.

This clonotype was seen ten or more times. V is TRBV6-1 and J is TRBJ1-5; D is possibly TRBD1 (6 bases). Trimming shortened V by 6 bases and J by 6 bases, and 15 bases separated the two germline ends. The CDR3 runs 14 residues. Germline CDR1 reads MNHNS; CDR2 reads SASEGT. The CDR3 DNA follows: TGTGCCAGCAGGCCCGCAGGGGTCAGTCAGCCCCAGCATTTT. Translating gives CASRPAGVSQPQHF.

In regard to this clonotype: The likely explanation is a read error, given a far larger clone one base away. This CDR3 is CASSLSGGPGELFF. The CDR3 DNA follows: TGTGCCAGCAGCTTATCGGGGGGGCCCGGGGAGCTGTTTTTT. This chain joins TRBV7-8 and TRBJ2-2, with TRBD2 matching over 8 bases. The V gene end was trimmed by 2 bases and the J gene end by 6 bases; junction bases not matched to a gene: 2. The CDR3 contains 14 residues. The germline V gene has CDR1 SGHVS and CDR2 FQNEAQ.

This clonotype has a count of ten or more. V and J are TRBV20-1 and TRBJ2-3; TRBD2 agrees at 9 bases. The CDR3 covers 15 residues. Germline V gene data show CDR1 as DFQATT and CDR2 as SNEGSKA (reference sequence). J gave up 5 bases and V 3 bases, and 9 bases lay outside the gene matches. CDR3 DNA: TGCAGTGCTAGGTCGGCTAGCGGGGCTAAAGATACGCAGTATTTT. This translates into CSARSASGAKDTQYF.

This clonotype was seen repeatedly, ten times or more. The CDR3 loop is CSVEGLRGTGPYEQYF. The CDR3 DNA follows: TGCAGCGTTGAAGGGTTGAGAGGGACAGGCCCCTACGAGCAGTACTTC. The chain joins TRBV29-1 to TRBJ2-7; 8 bases align to TRBD1. Per germline, CDR1 SQVTM and CDR2 ANQGSEA. Unmatched junction bases numbered 10, after V lost 1 base and J lost 2 bases. CDR3 length: 16 amino acids.

The table lists this clonotype with many counts. The V call is TRBV7-2, the J call TRBJ1-2; D possibly corresponds to TRBD1 (5 bases). V was shortened by 4 bases and J by 6 bases, with 18 bases between the two germline ends. The CDR3 runs 15 residues. CDR1 SGHTA and CDR2 FQGNSA come from the germline V gene. The CDR3 protein is CASSSSSGLRDGYTF. In nucleotides, the CDR3 is TGTGCCAGCAGCTCCTCTTCAGGGCTTCGGGATGGCTACACCTTC.

This clonotype was counted ten times or more. The chain carries TRBV7-6 and TRBJ2-1; TRBD2 is a possible D gene (5 bases). There are 15 residues in the CDR3. V was clipped by 4 bases and J by 7 bases, with 17 bases between them. Per the germline V gene, CDR1 is SGHVS and CDR2 is FNYEAQ. Here the CDR3 DNA reads TGTGCCAGCAGCTCCTTGTCTAGCTCGCAGAATGAGCAGTTCTTC. Encoded protein: CASSSLSSSQNEQFF.

This clonotype has ten or more counts. The chain carries TRBV25-1 and TRBJ1-2; D is uncertain. Trimming stripped 5 bases from V and 4 bases from J, with 14 bases between. CDR1 is MGHDK and CDR2 is SYGVNS in the germline V gene. This CDR3 contains 14 residues. The CDR3 DNA sequence: TGTGCCAGCAGTAACCGCGAAGGAGCCTATGGCTACACCTTC. This gives the protein CASSNREGAYGYTF.

With regard to this clonotype: Given a far larger clone just one base away, this is likely a sequencing read error. The rearrangement joins TRBV6-4 to TRBJ2-1; D is tentatively TRBD1 or TRBD2 (6 bases each). CDR3 size: 19 residues. Trimming pared 7 bases from V and 6 bases from J, leaving 31 bases between. Germline V gives CDR1 MRHNA, CDR2 SNTAGT. CDR3 in amino acids: CASKCPQGRVDSRGNEQFF. The DNA of the CDR3 is TGTGCCAGCAAGTGCCCCCAGGGGCGCGTCGATTCGCGGGGCAATGAGCAGTTCTTC.

Many counts were recorded for this clonotype. The chain employs TRBV12-3 or TRBV12-4 and TRBJ1-1, with D unclear. V was trimmed by 6 bases and J by 7 bases, leaving 21 bases between them. This CDR3 comprises 15 residues. The CDR3: CASSSTAVRGFEAFF. CDR3 nucleotide sequence: TGTGCCAGCAGCTCGACCGCGGTCCGTGGCTTTGAAGCTTTCTTT.